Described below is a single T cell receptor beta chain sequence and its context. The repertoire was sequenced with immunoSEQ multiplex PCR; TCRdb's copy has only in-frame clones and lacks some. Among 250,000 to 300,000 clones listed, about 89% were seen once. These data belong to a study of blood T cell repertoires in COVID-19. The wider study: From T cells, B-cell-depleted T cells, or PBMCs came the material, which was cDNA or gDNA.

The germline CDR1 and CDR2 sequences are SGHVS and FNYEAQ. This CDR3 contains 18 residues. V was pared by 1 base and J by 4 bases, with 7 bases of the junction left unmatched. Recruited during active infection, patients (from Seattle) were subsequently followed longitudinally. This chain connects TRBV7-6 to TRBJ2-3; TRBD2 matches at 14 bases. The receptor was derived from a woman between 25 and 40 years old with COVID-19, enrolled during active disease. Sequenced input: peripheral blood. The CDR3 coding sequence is TGTGCCAGCAGCTTAGAACCGACTAGCGGGAGGGCCCCAGATACGCAGTATTTT. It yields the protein CASSLEPTSGRAPDTQYF.